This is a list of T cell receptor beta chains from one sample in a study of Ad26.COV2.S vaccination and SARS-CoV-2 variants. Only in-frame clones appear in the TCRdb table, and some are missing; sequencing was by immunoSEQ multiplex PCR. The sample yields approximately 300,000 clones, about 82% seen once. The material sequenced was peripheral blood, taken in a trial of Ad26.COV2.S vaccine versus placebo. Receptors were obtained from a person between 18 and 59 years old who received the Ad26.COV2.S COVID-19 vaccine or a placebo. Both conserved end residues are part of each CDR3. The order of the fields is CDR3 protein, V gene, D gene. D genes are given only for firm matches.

CASSEVSASYEQYF	TRBV6-1	-
CASSLKRGGTYEQYF	TRBV27	TRBD2
CASSTWGRIDTQYF	TRBV19	-
CASSLIFSETQYF	TRBV7-3	-
CASSQDLGVTAKNIQYF	TRBV4-1	-
CAIRGQGGRSYGYTF	TRBV10-3	TRBD1
CASSLYLGRDTEAFF	TRBV5-1	-
CASSPTGWDSPLHF	TRBV3-1/TRBV3-2	-
CASSLDRTGGREKLFF	TRBV11-2	TRBD1
CASSPPSLDVNYGYTF	TRBV18	-
CASSPIRGQGYNEQFF	TRBV11-2	TRBD1
CASSRQGSFTGELFF	TRBV28	TRBD1
CASSPPNTGFGANVLTF	TRBV18	-
CASGGQGTGKLFF	TRBV27	TRBD1
CASEANYGYTF	TRBV12-5	-
CASSQGGNYEQYF	TRBV16	-